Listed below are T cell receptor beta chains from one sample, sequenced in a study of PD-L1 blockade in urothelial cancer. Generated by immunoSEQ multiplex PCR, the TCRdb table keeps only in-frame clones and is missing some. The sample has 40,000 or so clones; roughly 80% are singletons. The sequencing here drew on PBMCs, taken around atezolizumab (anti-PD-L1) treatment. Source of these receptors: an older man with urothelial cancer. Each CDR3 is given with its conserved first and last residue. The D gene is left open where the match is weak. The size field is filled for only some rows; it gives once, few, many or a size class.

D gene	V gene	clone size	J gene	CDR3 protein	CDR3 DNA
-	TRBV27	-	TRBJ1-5	CASSLSAPGNQPQHF	TGTGCCAGCAGTTTATCGGCCCCAGGGAATCAGCCCCAGCATTTT
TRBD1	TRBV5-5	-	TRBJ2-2	CASRQQGALVAGELFF	TGTGCCAGCAGACAACAGGGGGCGTTAGTGGCCGGGGAGCTGTTTTTT
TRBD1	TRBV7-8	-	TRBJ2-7	CASSLGGTGLIEQYF	TGTGCCAGCAGCTTAGGAGGGACAGGGCTAATCGAGCAGTACTTC
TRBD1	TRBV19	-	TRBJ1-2	CASRQGDGYTF	TGTGCCAGTAGACAGGGGGATGGCTACACCTTC
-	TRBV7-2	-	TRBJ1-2	CASSLGGNYGYTF	TGTGCCAGCAGCTTGGGGGGGAACTATGGCTACACCTTC
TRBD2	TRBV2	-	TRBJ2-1	CASRTSTSQFF	TGTGCCAGTAGGACTAGCACTAGTCAGTTCTTC
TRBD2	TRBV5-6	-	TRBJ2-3	CASSGGSGTSGSGTQYF	TGTGCCAGCAGCGGGGGATCCGGGACTAGCGGGAGTGGAACGCAGTATTTT
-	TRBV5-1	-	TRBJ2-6	CASSGTAAAGANVLTF	TGCGCCAGCAGCGGTACGGCGGCGGCTGGGGCCAACGTCCTGACTTTC
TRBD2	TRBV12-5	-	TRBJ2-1	CASVHGGGNEQFF	TGTGCTAGTGTCCATGGGGGGGGCAATGAGCAGTTCTTC
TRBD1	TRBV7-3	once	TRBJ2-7	CASSYRGGGTGGSEQYF	TGTGCCAGCAGCTATAGGGGGGGCGGGACAGGGGGTTCCGAGCAGTACTTC